Below are 26 T cell receptor beta chains sequenced from a single sample in a study of CD8 T cells in ankylosing spondylitis. Study findings and constraints: Characteristic of ankylosing spondylitis blood, it appeared, was a TCR beta motif comprising fewer than 10 highly homologous variants.

Which antigens these TCRs recognize remains unknown. TCRdb processed the 5' RACE reads anew with MiXCR; each CDR3 protein has one entry. The sample includes about 200,000 distinct CDR3 sequences, about 7% of them seen just once. Sequences were obtained from blood, either unsorted or a sorted T cell fraction (not recorded which). The source is a male donor with ankylosing spondylitis.

J is TRBJ2-2 and V is TRBV6-2 or TRBV6-3; D not resolved. The CDR3 loop spans 13 amino acids. Germline values: CDR1 MNHEY, CDR2 SVGEGT. Between the trimmed V and J ends, which lost 6 bases and 6 bases, there was a span of 11 bases. The DNA of the CDR3 is TGTGCCAGCAGGGCCCGTCGTCCCGGGGAGCTGTTTTTT. As protein: CASRARRPGELFF.

This clonotype was observed many times. The chain is built from TRBV29-1 and TRBJ2-6; the D call may be TRBD1 or TRBD2 (5 bases each). Trimming cost V 5 bases and J 0 bases, with 17 bases left between them. Germline V gene lookup returns CDR1 SQVTM and CDR2 ANQGSEA. The CDR3 consists of 17 residues. The DNA of the CDR3 is TGCAGCGTTCTGGGGCGGGTAGTCTACTCTGGGGCCAACGTCCTGACTTTC. Its protein is CSVLGRVVYSGANVLTF. Filled out from reference TRBV29-1 and TRBJ2-6, the complete variable domain reads SAVISQKPSRDICQRGTSLTIQCQVDSQVTMMFWYRQQPGQSLTLIATANQGSEATYESGFVIDKFPISRPNLTFSTLTVSNMSPEDSSIYLCSVLGRVVYSGANVLTFGAGSRLTVL.

This clonotype was detected ten times or more. This chain joins TRBV28 and TRBJ2-3, with TRBD2 matching over 9 bases. CDR1 is MDHEN and CDR2 is SYDVKM in the germline V gene. This CDR3 contains 16 residues. J was trimmed by 2 bases and V by 4 bases; bases with no gene match: 7. CDR3 region: CASSSWLAGTTDTQYF. The DNA for the CDR3 is TGTGCCAGCAGTTCCTGGCTAGCGGGGACCACAGATACGCAGTATTTT.

The rearrangement links TRBV29-1 to TRBJ2-6, with 8 bases matching TRBD1. CDR3 size: 16 residues. Germline values: CDR1 SQVTM, CDR2 ANQGSEA. With V trimmed by 6 bases and J by 1 base, 8 bases remained unmatched. CDR3 region: CSVTGDVSSGANVLTF. DNA for the CDR3: TGCAGCGTGACAGGGGACGTATCTTCTGGGGCCAACGTCCTGACTTTC.

This clonotype was seen ten or more times. The chain couples TRBV12-3 or TRBV12-4 to TRBJ2-3; D not resolved. The CDR3 has 11 amino acids. The V and J ends lost 3 bases and 6 bases respectively, with 4 bases between them. The CDR3 DNA is TGTGCCAGCAGTTTCCTCGATACGCAGTATTTT. Protein sequence: CASSFLDTQYF.

This clonotype was seen many times. Since a much larger clone is just one base distant, this may be a read error. The chain combines TRBV6-5 with TRBJ2-1, with 11 bases lining up with TRBD2. CDR1 and CDR2 from the germline V gene are MNHEY and SVGAGI. V was pared by 2 bases and J by 4 bases, with 1 base of the junction left unmatched. CDR3 length equals 15 residues. Here the CDR3 DNA reads TGTGCCAGCAGTTACACTAGCGGGAGATACAATGAGCAGTTCTTC. Its translation: CASSYTSGRYNEQFF.

The table lists this clonotype with many counts. The gene calls are TRBV28 and TRBJ2-2, with D uncertain. The CDR3 spans 14 residues. The V end was cut by 7 bases, the J end by 3 bases, with 12 bases between. Per germline, CDR1 MDHEN and CDR2 SYDVKM. CDR3 DNA: TGTGCCAGCATCTTCGAGGCCCACACCGGGGAGCTGTTTTTT. Residues: CASIFEAHTGELFF. The full variable domain, in which reference TRBV28 and TRBJ2-2 provide the parts outside the CDR3, is DVKVTQSSRYLVKRTGEKVFLECVQDMDHENMFWYRQDPGLGLRLIYFSYDVKMKEKGDIPEGYSVSREKKERFSLILESASTNQTSMYLCASIFEAHTGELFFGEGSRLTVL.

V gene TRBV6-6 combines with J gene TRBJ2-7, with D perhaps TRBD1 or TRBD2 (5 bases each). Trimming took off 0 bases at V and 2 bases at J, with 5 bases between the two ends. The CDR3 has 13 amino acids. Germline assignment: CDR1 MNHNY and CDR2 SVGAGI (reference sequence). CDR3 residues: CASSYSGAYEQYF. The CDR3 DNA reads as TGTGCCAGCAGTTACTCGGGGGCCTACGAGCAGTACTTC.

This clonotype was seen a few times. The rearrangement joins TRBV27 to TRBJ1-1; D may be TRBD1 (5 bases). Germline assignment: CDR1 MNHEY and CDR2 SMNVEV (reference sequence). This CDR3 region has 15 residues. V was clipped by 2 bases and J by 2 bases, with 12 bases between them. Here the CDR3 reads CASSLGGGVNTEAFF. DNA for the CDR3: TGTGCCAGCAGTTTAGGGGGGGGTGTAAACACTGAAGCTTTCTTT.

This clonotype was recorded many times. This chain links TRBV7-9 with TRBJ2-1; D gene ambiguous. Germline V gene lookup returns CDR1 SEHNR and CDR2 FQNEAQ (reference sequence). The length of the CDR3 is 12 residues. V shed 1 base and J shed 9 bases, with 7 bases lying between them. CDR3 coding DNA: TGTGCCAGCAGCTTAGGCAGCCCTGAGCAGTTCTTC. Encoded protein: CASSLGSPEQFF.

This clonotype has only a few counts. The chain employs TRBV7-2 and TRBJ2-1; 12 bases match TRBD2. CDR3 length equals 16 residues. V dropped 4 bases and J dropped 5; count of bases not matched to a gene: 6. CDR1 is SGHTA, CDR2 FQGNSA, per germline. CDR3 coding DNA: TGTGCCAGCAGCTACTACCGACTAGCGGGGGACAATGAGCAGTTCTTC. This sequence encodes CASSYYRLAGDNEQFF. The full variable domain, rest sourced from reference TRBV7-2 and TRBJ2-1, is GAGVSQSPSNKVTEKGKDVELRCDPISGHTALYWYRQSLGQGLEFLIYFQGNSAPDKSGLPSDRFSAERTGGSVSTLTIQRTQQEDSAVYLCASSYYRLAGDNEQFFGPGTRLTVL.

This clonotype was picked up many times. The chain uses TRBV6-2 or TRBV6-3 and TRBJ1-5; possibly TRBD1 for D (5 bases). Germline V CDR1 and CDR2: MNHEY, SVGEGT. This CDR3 is built from 15 residues. The germline V and J ends were trimmed by 2 bases and 2 bases, with 10 bases remaining between them. CDR3 bases: TGTGCCAGCAGTTACCAGGGATCTCGCAATCAGCCCCAGCATTTT. Translation: CASSYQGSRNQPQHF.

This clonotype was seen ten or more times. The gene calls are TRBV6-1 and TRBJ1-6; D is unclear. Germline V gene sequence: CDR1 MNHNS, CDR2 SASEGT. Trimming removed 8 bases from V and 0 bases from J, with 14 bases in between. This CDR3 contains 16 residues. CDR3 nucleotides: TGTGCCAGCGAGGTGACCGGTGGCTCCTATAATTCACCCCTCCACTTT. Protein: CASEVTGGSYNSPLHF.

This clonotype was seen many times. The chain combines TRBV29-1 with TRBJ1-2; D is unresolved. The CDR3 contains 12 residues. Germline values: CDR1 SQVTM, CDR2 ANQGSEA. V was pared by 4 bases and J by 2 bases, with 8 bases between. Here the CDR3 reads CSVGGRNYGYTF. The CDR3, as DNA: TGCAGCGTTGGCGGCCGCAACTATGGCTACACCTTC.

This clonotype was counted a few times. This rearrangement joins TRBV20-1 to TRBJ1-6; TRBD1 matches 10 bases. J gave up 6 bases and V 3 bases, and 5 bases lay outside the gene matches. This CDR3 is built from 15 residues. Germline loops: CDR1 DFQATT, CDR2 SNEGSKA (reference sequence). The CDR3 sequence is CSASKGTGVNSPLHF. In DNA form, the CDR3 reads TGCAGTGCTAGTAAAGGGACAGGGGTTAATTCACCCCTCCACTTT.

This clonotype was detected many times. This chain's CDR3 is CASSPAPGGRAKNIQYF. The CDR3 bases are TGCGCCAGCAGCCCAGCCCCAGGCGGGAGAGCCAAAAACATTCAGTACTTC. The chain joins TRBV4-1 to TRBJ2-4, with TRBD2 matching 7 bases. The V segment lost 4 bases and the J segment 0 bases; nucleotides outside the gene matches: 9. Germline V lookup: CDR1 MGHRA, CDR2 YSYEKL. The CDR3 runs 17 residues.

The V call is TRBV6-1, the J call TRBJ2-5; TRBD1 matches at 7 bases. The junction had 9 bases not matched to a gene; V was cut back by 6 bases and J by 2 bases. This CDR3 has 15 amino acids. Germline lookup yields CDR1 MNHNS and CDR2 SASEGT. The CDR3 nucleotides read TGTGCCAGCAGCCCTACCATGGGACAGCAAGAGACCCAGTACTTC. Translated, it gives CASSPTMGQQETQYF.

This clonotype was recorded a few times. This sequence joins TRBV7-9 and TRBJ2-7; TRBD1 matches 9 bases. Germline assignment: CDR1 SEHNR and CDR2 FQNEAQ (reference sequence). The ends lost 5 bases at V and 4 bases at J; junction bases unmatched: 9. This CDR3 is built from 15 residues. The CDR3 sequence is CASSAAGTGHYEQYF. DNA for the CDR3: TGTGCCAGCAGCGCGGCGGGGACAGGGCATTACGAGCAGTACTTC.

The chain combines TRBV29-1 with TRBJ1-1; D is ambiguous. The CDR3 runs to 8 residues. Trimming removed 6 bases at V and 6 bases at J, with 2 bases between. CDR1 and CDR2 (germline): SQVTM, ANQGSEA. CDR3 DNA: TGCAGCGTCGCTGAAGCTTTCTTT. Its protein is CSVAEAFF.

CDR3 sequence (DNA): TGTGCCAGCAGTTCTCGCGCCCCGACGGACAGGGAACAAGAGACCCAGTACTTC. Amino acids: CASSSRAPTDREQETQYF. The chain is built from TRBV28 and TRBJ2-5; 8 nucleotides line up with TRBD1. The CDR3 consists of 18 residues. V lost 4 bases, J lost 2 bases, and 15 bases stayed unmatched. Germline CDR1 and CDR2: MDHEN and SYDVKM.

The rearrangement joins TRBV11-2 to TRBJ2-1; 7 positions match TRBD2. V dropped 1 base and J dropped 1; count of bases not matched to a gene: 1. The CDR3 is 15 amino acids. Germline CDR1 and CDR2: SGHAT and FQNNGV. In DNA, the CDR3 is TGTGCCAGCAGCTTAGGGCGGGAGTCCTACAATGAGCAGTTCTTC. As protein: CASSLGRESYNEQFF.

There are many counts of this clonotype. The chain employs TRBV7-8 and TRBJ1-2; 7 bases align to TRBD1. CDR1 and CDR2 (germline): SGHVS, FQNEAQ. The CDR3 spans 17 residues. The trim removed 1 base at V and 5 bases at J, leaving 13 bases unmatched. The CDR3 DNA sequence: TGTGCCAGCAGCTTAGTGTCGAAGGGACAGCCCCTATATGGCTACACCTTC. Protein product: CASSLVSKGQPLYGYTF.

The chain couples TRBV25-1 to TRBJ1-2; no clear D. CDR3 length: 14 amino acids. V was cut by 1 base and J by 4 bases, with 10 bases left in between. The germline gives CDR1 MGHDK, CDR2 SYGVNS. CDR3 coding DNA: TGTGCCAGCAGTGAATTGAGTAAGCGCTATGGCTACACCTTC. This encodes CASSELSKRYGYTF.

This clonotype was seen repeatedly, ten times or more. The chain has TRBV13 and TRBJ2-1; possible D gene TRBD1, 7 bases. Germline assignment: CDR1 PRHDT and CDR2 FYEKMQ (reference sequence). Trimming pared 5 bases from V and 4 bases from J, leaving 15 bases between. The CDR3 contains 15 residues. The CDR3 coding sequence is TGTGCCAGCAGCGGAGGGGGCCAGCCTTACAATGAGCAGTTCTTC. Protein sequence: CASSGGGQPYNEQFF.

In this sample, this clonotype turned up many times. This sequence joins TRBV7-9 and TRBJ1-4; the D is unclear. Between the trimmed V and J ends, which lost 1 base and 10 bases, there was a span of 13 bases. Germline loops: CDR1 SEHNR, CDR2 FQNEAQ (reference sequence). The CDR3 runs to 14 residues. CDR3: CASSLGGPTRKLFF. As DNA, the CDR3 is TGTGCCAGCAGCTTAGGTGGCCCGACCAGAAAACTGTTTTTT.

This clonotype occurred a few times. The CDR3 loop reads CASSYGRGEQFF. The CDR3 DNA follows: TGTGCCAGCAGTTACGGACGGGGTGAGCAGTTCTTC. The chain is built from TRBV28 and TRBJ2-1; D may be TRBD2 (5 bases). The germline CDR1 and CDR2 sequences are MDHEN and SYDVKM. This CDR3 has 12 amino acids. V lost 4 bases to trimming and J lost 9 bases, with 10 bases between them.